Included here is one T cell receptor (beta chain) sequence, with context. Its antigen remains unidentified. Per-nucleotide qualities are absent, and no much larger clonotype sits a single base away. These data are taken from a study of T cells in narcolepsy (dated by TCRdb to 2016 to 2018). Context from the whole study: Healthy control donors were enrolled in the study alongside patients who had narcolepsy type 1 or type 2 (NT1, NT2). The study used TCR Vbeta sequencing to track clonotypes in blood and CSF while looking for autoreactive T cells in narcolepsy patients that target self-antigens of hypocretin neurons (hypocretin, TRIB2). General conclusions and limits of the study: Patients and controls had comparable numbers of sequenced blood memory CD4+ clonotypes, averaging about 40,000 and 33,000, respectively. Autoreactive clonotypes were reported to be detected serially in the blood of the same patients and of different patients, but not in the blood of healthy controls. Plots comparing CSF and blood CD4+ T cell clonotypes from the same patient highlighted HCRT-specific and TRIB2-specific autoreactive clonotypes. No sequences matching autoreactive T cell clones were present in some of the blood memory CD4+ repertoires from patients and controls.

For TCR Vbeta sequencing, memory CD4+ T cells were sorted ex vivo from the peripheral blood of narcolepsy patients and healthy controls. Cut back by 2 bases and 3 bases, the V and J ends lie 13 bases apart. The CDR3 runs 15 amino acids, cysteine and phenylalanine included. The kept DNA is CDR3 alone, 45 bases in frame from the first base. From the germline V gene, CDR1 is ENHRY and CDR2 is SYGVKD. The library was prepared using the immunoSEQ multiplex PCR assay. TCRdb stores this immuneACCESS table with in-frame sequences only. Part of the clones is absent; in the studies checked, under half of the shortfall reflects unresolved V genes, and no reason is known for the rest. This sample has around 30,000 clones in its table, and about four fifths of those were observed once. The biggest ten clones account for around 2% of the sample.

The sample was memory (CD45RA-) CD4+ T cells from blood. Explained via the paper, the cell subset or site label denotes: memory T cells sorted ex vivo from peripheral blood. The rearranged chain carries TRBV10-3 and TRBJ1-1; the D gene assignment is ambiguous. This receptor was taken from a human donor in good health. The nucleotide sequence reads TGTGCCATCAGTGAGGGCCGGGGTCAGGACACTGAAGCTTTCTTT. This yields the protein CAISEGRGQDTEAFF.